This T cell receptor beta chain comes out of a study of neurological immune-mediated disorders. General study points: In HTLV-1-associated myelopathy, TCR clonal expansion was greatest, whereas multiple sclerosis had the least, falling below healthy controls.

TCRdb re-analysed the 5' RACE reads in MiXCR, keeping a single row per CDR3 protein. Of tens of thousands of distinct CDR3 sequences listed, roughly 3.5% are singletons. Germline-derived CDR1 and CDR2 are SGHRS and YFSETQ. CDR3 length: 15 residues. Trimming took 0 bases from V and 4 from J, leaving 14 bases between them. This clonotype has ten or more counts. Its antigen is currently unknown. The sequence derives from a woman aged 25 to 39 with multiple sclerosis. The rearrangement uses TRBV5-1 and TRBJ2-7; possible D gene TRBD2, 6 bases. Sequenced: PBMCs. CDR3 sequence reads: CASSLAASVNYEQYF. The DNA for the CDR3 is TGCGCCAGCAGCTTGGCTGCTAGCGTGAATTACGAGCAGTACTTC. The variable domain in full, completed from reference TRBV5-1 and TRBJ2-7, reads KAGVTQTPRYLIKTRGQQVTLSCSPISGHRSVSWYQQTPGQGLQFLFEYFSETQRNKGNFPGRFSGRQFSNSRSEMNVSTLELGDSALYLCASSLAASVNYEQYFGPGTRLTVT.